Listed here are 5 T cell receptor beta chains from one sample, sequenced in a study of blood T cell repertoires in COVID-19. Clones were read by immunoSEQ multiplex PCR, and TCRdb kept only the in-frame ones, dropping some. The data hold fewer than 350,000 clones, with about nine tenths observed a single time. The specimen sequenced was PBMCs or T cells enriched from blood (not recorded which). All receptors derive from a woman in her thirties or forties with acute COVID-19.

CDR3 in DNA: TGTGCCAGCAGCCCGGTAATAGCGGGGATCACAGATACGCAGTATTTT. Its protein is CASSPVIAGITDTQYF. The V gene is TRBV7-2, the J gene TRBJ2-3, with TRBD2 identical over 8 bases. Germline lookup yields CDR1 SGHTA and CDR2 FQGNSA. J gave up 2 bases and V 5 bases, and 9 bases lay outside the gene matches. This CDR3 has 16 residues.

The CDR3, as DNA: TGTGCCAGCAGCTTTAGCGGGGGGAGGAATGAGCAGTTCTTC. Translating gives CASSFSGGRNEQFF. The chain joins TRBV7-9 to TRBJ2-1; 10 bases agree with TRBD2. From germline, CDR1 is SEHNR and CDR2 FQNEAQ (reference sequence). The length of the CDR3 is 14 residues. V was pared by 3 bases and J by 7 bases, with 3 bases of the junction left unmatched.

The V gene is TRBV7-8, the J gene TRBJ1-5; D is unclear. V was pared by 0 bases and J by 6 bases, with 9 bases between. The CDR3 covers 14 residues. Germline CDR1 is SGHVS and CDR2 is FQNEAQ. DNA for the CDR3: TGTGCCAGCAGCTTAGCAGTGGTCGGTCAGCCCCAGCATTTT. It translates to CASSLAVVGQPQHF.

The rearrangement joins TRBV9 to TRBJ1-4; TRBD1 might be the D (5 bases). The germline V and J ends were trimmed by 3 bases and 2 bases, with 8 bases remaining between them. Germline loops: CDR1 SGDLS, CDR2 YYNGEE. This CDR3 comprises 14 residues. This CDR3 reads CASSAGVTNEKLFF. Written as DNA, the CDR3 is TGTGCCAGCAGCGCGGGGGTCACTAATGAAAAACTGTTTTTT.

The chain carries TRBV28 and TRBJ2-7; possible D gene TRBD1, 6 bases. The CDR3 is 10 amino acids. V was trimmed by 10 bases and J by 6 bases, leaving 10 bases between them. From germline, CDR1 is MDHEN and CDR2 SYDVKM. CDR3 region: CATSRGEQYF. In DNA form, the CDR3 reads TGTGCCACAAGCAGGGGCGAGCAGTACTTC.